This T cell receptor (beta chain) emerged from a study of early T cells in non-severe SARS-CoV-2 infection. This clonotype has at least ten counts. The CDR3 length is 12 residues. Deletions cut 6 bases from V and 5 bases from J, with 8 bases between. Attached unique molecular identifiers marked individual cDNA molecules. Each CDR3 protein is one row after TCRdb ran MiXCR on the 5' RACE reads. The repertoire consists of tens of thousands of distinct CDR3 sequences, with more than 9% occurring once and the leading ten covering roughly 1.7%. The sequenced sample consisted of whole blood. This receptor was identified in an adult who was a healthcare worker with PCR-confirmed SARS-CoV-2 infection or an uninfected control (not recorded which). The rearrangement joins TRBV12-3 or TRBV12-4 to TRBJ1-5, with unresolved D. The CDR3 DNA is TGTGCCAGCAGGCTCGCGGATCAGCCCCAGCATTTT. Protein product: CASRLADQPQHF.